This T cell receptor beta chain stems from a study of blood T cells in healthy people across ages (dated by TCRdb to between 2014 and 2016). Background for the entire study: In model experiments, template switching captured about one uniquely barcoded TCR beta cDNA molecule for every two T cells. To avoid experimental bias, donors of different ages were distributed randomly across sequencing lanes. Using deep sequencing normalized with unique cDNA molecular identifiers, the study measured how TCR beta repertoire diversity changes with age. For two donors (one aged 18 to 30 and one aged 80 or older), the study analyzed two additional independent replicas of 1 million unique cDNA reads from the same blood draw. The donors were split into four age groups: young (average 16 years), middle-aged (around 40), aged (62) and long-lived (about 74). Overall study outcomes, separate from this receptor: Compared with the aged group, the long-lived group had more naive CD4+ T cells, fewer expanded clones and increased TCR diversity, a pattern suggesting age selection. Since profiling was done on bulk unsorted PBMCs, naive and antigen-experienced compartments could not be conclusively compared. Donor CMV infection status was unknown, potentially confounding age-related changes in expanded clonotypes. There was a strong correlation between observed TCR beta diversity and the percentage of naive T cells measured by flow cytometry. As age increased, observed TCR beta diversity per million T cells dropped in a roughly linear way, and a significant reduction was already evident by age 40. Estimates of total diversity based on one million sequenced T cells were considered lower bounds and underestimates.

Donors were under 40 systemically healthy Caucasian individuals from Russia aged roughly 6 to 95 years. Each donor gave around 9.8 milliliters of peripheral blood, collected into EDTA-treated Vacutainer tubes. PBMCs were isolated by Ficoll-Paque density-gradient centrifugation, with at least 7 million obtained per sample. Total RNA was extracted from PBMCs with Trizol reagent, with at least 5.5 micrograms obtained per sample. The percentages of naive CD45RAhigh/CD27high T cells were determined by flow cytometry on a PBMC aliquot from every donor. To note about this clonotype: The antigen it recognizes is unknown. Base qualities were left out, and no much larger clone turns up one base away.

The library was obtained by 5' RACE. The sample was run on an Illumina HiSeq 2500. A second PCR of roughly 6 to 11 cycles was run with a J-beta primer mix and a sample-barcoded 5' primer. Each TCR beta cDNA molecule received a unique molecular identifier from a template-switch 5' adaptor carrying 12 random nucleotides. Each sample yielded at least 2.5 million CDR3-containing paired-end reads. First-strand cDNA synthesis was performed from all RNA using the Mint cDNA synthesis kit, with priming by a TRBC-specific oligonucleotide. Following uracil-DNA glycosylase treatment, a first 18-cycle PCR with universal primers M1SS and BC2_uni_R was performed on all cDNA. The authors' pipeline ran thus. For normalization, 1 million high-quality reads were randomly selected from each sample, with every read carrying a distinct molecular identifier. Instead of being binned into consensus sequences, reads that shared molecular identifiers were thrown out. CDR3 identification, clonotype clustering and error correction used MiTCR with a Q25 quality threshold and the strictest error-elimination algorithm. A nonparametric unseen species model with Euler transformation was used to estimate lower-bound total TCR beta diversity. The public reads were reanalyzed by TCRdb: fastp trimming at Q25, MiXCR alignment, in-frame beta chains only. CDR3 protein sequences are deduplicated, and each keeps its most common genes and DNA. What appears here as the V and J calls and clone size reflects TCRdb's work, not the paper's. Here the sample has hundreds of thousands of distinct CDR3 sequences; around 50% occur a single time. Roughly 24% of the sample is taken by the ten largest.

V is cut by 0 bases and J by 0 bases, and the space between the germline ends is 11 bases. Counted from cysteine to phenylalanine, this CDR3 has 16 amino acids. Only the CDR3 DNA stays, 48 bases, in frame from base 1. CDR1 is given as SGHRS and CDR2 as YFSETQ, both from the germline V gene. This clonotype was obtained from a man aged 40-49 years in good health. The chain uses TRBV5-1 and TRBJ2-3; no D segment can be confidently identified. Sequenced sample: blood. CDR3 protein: CASSLDAATSTDTQYF. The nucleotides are TGCGCCAGCAGCTTGGATGCGGCGACTAGCACAGATACGCAGTATTTT.